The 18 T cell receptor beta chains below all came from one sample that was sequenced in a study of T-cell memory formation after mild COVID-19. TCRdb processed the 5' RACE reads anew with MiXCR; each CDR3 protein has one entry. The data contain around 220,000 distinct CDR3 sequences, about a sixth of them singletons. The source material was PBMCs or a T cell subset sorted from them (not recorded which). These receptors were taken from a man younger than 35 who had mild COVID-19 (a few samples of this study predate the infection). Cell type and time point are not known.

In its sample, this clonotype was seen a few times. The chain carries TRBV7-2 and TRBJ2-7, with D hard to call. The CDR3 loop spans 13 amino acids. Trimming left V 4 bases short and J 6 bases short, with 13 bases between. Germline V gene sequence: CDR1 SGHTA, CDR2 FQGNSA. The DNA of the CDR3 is TGTGCCAGCAGCTCCTCCCCCGTCGGCGAGCAGTACTTC. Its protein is CASSSSPVGEQYF.

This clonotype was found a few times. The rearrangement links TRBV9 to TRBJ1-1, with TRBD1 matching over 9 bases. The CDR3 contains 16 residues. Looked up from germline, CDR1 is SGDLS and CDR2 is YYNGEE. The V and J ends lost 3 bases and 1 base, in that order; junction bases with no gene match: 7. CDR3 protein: CASSAGMGQGNTEAFF. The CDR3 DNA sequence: TGTGCCAGCAGCGCTGGAATGGGACAGGGGAACACTGAAGCTTTCTTT.

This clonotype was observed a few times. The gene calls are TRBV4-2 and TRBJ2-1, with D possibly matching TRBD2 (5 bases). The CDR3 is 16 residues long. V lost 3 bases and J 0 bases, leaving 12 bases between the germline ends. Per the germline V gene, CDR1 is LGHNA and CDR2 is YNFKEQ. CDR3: CASSQREGSSYNEQFF. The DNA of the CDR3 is TGTGCCAGCAGCCAGAGGGAAGGAAGCTCCTACAATGAGCAGTTCTTC.

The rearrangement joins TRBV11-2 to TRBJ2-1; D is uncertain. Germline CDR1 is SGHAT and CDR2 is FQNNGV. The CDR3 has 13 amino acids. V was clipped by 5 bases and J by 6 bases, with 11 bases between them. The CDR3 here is CASSLSLANEQFF. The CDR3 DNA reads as TGTGCCAGCAGCCTTAGCTTGGCCAATGAGCAGTTCTTC.

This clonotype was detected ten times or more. The CDR3 is CASSYSAGTEAFF. CDR3 bases: TGTGCCAGCAGTTACTCGGCTGGGACTGAAGCTTTCTTT. V and J are TRBV6-5 and TRBJ1-1, with unresolved D. V gave up 0 bases and J gave up 5 bases, with 7 bases separating them. Germline CDR1 and CDR2: MNHEY and SVGAGI. The CDR3 contains 13 residues.

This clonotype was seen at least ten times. CDR3 protein: CASSSRAQTNTGELFF. The CDR3 region has the DNA TGCGCCAGCAGCTCGAGGGCGCAGACGAACACCGGGGAGCTGTTTTTT. The chain joins TRBV5-1 to TRBJ2-2; D may be TRBD2 (5 bases). There are 16 residues in the CDR3. Deletions cut 3 bases from V and 0 bases from J, with 12 bases between. Germline V gives CDR1 SGHRS, CDR2 YFSETQ. Supplemented by reference TRBV5-1 and TRBJ2-2, the full variable domain reads KAGVTQTPRYLIKTRGQQVTLSCSPISGHRSVSWYQQTPGQGLQFLFEYFSETQRNKGNFPGRFSGRQFSNSRSEMNVSTLELGDSALYLCASSSRAQTNTGELFFGEGSRLTVL.

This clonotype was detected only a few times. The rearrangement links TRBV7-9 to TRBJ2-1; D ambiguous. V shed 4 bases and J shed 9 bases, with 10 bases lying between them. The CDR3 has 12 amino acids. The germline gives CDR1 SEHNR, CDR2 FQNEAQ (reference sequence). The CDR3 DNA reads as TGTGCCAGCAGCTCGATGGCCATTGAGCAGTTCTTC. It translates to CASSSMAIEQFF.

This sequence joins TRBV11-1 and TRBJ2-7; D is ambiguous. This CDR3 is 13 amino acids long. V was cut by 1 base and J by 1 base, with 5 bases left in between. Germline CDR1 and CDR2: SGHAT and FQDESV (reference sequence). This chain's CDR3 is CASSLVASYEQYF. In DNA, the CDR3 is TGTGCCAGCAGCTTAGTTGCTTCCTACGAGCAGTACTTC.

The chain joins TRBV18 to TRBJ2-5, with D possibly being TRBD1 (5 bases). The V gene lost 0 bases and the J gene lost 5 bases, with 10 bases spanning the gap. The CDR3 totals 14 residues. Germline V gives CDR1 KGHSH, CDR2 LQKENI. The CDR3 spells CASSPPSGMETQYF. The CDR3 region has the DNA TGTGCCAGCTCACCACCGTCAGGGATGGAGACCCAGTACTTC. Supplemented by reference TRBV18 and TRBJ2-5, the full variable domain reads NAGVMQNPRHLVRRRGQEARLRCSPMKGHSHVYWYRQLPEEGLKFMVYLQKENIIDESGMPKERFSAEFPKEGPSILRIQQVVRGDSAAYFCASSPPSGMETQYFGPGTRLLVL.

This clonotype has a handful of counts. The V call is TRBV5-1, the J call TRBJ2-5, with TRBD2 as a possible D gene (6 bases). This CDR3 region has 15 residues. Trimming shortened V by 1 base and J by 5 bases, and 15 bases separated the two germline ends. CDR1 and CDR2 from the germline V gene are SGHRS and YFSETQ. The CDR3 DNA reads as TGCGCCAGCAGCTTGATGGAGGGAGCTGTGGAGACCCAGTACTTC. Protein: CASSLMEGAVETQYF.

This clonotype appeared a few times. The CDR3 spells CASSASEQETQYF. CDR3 in DNA: TGCGCCAGCAGCGCCTCTGAACAAGAGACCCAGTACTTC. The chain couples TRBV5-1 to TRBJ2-5; the D is unclear. Looked up from germline, CDR1 is SGHRS and CDR2 is YFSETQ. The CDR3 is 13 amino acids. Trimming shortened V by 4 bases and J by 2 bases, and 9 bases separated the two germline ends.

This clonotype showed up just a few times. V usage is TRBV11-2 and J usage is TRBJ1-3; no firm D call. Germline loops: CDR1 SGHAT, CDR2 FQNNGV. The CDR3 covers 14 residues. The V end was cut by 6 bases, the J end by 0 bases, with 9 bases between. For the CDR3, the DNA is TGTGCCAGCAGACGTACGGCCTCTGGAAACACCATATATTTT. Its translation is CASRRTASGNTIYF. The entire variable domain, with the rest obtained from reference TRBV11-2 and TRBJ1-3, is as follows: EAGVAQSPRYKIIEKRQSVAFWCNPISGHATLYWYQQILGQGPKLLIQFQNNGVVDDSQLPKDRFSAERLKGVDSTLKIQPAKLEDSAVYLCASRRTASGNTIYFGEGSWLTVV.

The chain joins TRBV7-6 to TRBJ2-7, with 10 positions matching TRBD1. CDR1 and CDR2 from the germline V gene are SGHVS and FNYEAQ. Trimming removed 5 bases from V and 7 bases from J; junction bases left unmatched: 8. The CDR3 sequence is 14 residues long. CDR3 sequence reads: CASSRDRGSGEQYV. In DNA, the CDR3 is TGTGCCAGCAGCCGGGACAGGGGCAGTGGAGAGCAGTACGTC.

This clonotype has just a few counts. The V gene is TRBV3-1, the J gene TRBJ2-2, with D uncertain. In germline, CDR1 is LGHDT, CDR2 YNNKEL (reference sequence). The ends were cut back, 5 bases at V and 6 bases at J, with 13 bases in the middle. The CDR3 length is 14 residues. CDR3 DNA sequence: TGTGCCAGCAGCACACAGACCGGGCCCGGGGAGCTGTTTTTT. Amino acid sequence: CASSTQTGPGELFF. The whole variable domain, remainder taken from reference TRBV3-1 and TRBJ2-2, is DTAVSQTPKYLVTQMGNDKSIKCEQNLGHDTMYWYKQDSKKFLKIMFSYNNKELIINETVPNRFSPKSPDKAHLNLHINSLELGDSAVYFCASSTQTGPGELFFGEGSRLTVL.

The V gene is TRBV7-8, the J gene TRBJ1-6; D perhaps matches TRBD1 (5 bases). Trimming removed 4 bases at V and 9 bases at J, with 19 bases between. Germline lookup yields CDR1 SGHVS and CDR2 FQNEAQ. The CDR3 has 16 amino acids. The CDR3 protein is CASSYGGSRVGSPLHF. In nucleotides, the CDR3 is TGTGCCAGCAGCTACGGGGGTTCTAGGGTGGGTTCACCCCTCCACTTT.

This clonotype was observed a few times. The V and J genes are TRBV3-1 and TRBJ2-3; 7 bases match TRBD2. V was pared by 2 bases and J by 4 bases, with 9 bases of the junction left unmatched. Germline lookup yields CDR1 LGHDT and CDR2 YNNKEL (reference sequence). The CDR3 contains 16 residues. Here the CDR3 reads CASSQSGRLRADTQYF. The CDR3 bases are TGTGCCAGCAGCCAATCCGGGAGGTTACGGGCAGATACGCAGTATTTT.

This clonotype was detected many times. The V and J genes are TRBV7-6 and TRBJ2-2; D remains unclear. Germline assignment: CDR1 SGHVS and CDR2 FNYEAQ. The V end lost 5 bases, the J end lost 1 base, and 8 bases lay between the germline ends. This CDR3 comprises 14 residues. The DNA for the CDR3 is TGTGCCAGCAGCCCGAGAGGGAACACCGGGGAGCTGTTTTTT. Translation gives CASSPRGNTGELFF.

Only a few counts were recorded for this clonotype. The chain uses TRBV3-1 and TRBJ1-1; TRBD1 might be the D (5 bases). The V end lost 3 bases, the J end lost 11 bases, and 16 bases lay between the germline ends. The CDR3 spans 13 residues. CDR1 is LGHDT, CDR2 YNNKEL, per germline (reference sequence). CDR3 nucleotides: TGTGCCAGCAGCCAGGGGGATACTCGATCTGCTTTCTTT. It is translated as CASSQGDTRSAFF.